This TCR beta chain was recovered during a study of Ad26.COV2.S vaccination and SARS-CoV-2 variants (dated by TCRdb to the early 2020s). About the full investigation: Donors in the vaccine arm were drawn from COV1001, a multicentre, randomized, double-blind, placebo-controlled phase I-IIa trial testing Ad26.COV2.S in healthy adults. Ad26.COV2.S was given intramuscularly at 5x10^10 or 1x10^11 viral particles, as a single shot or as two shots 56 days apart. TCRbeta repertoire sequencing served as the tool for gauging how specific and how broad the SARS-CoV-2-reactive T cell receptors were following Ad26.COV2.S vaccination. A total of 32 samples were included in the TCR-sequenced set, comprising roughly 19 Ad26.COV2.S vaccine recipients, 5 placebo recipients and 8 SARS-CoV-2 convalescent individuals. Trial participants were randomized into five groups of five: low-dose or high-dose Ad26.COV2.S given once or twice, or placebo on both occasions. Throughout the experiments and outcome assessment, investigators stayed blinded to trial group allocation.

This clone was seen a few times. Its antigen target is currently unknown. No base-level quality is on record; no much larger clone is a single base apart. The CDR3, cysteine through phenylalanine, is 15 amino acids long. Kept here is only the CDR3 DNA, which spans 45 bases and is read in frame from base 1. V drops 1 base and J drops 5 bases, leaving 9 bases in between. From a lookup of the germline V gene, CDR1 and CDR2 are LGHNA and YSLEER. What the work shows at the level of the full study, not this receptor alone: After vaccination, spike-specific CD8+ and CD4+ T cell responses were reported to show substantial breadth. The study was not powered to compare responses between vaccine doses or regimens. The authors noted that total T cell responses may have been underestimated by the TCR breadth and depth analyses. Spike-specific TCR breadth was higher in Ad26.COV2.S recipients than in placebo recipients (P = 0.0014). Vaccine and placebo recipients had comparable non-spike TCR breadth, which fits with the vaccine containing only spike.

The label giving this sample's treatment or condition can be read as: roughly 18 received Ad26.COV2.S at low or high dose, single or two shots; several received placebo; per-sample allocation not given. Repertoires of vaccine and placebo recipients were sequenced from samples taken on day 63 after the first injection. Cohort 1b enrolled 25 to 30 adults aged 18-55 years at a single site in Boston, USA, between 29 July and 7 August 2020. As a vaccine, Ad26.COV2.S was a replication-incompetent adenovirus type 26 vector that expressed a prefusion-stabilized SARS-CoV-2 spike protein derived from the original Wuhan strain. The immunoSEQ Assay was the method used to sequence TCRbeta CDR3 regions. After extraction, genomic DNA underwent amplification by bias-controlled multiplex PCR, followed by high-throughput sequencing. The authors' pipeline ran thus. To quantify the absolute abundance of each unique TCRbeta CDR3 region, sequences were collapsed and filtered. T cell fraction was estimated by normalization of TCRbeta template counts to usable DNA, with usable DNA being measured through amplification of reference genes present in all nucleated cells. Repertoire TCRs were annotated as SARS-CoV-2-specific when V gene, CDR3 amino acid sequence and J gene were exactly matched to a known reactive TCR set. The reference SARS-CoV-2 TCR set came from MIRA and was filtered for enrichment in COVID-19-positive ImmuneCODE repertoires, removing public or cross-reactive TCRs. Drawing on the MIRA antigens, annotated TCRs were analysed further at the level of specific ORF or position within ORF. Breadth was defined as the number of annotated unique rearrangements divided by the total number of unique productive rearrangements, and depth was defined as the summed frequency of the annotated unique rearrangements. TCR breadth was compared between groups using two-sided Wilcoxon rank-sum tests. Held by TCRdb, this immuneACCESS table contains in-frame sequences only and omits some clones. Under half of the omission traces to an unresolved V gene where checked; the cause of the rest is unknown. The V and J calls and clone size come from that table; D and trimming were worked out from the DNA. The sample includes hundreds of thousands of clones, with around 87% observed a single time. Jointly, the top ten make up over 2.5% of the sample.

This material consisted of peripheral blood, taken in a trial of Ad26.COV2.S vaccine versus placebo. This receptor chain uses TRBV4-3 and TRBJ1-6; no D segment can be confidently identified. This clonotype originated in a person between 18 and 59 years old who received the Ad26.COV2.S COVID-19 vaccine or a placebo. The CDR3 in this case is CASSQVGRDNSPLHF. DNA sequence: TGCGCCAGCAGCCAAGTCGGTCGGGATAATTCACCCCTCCACTTT.